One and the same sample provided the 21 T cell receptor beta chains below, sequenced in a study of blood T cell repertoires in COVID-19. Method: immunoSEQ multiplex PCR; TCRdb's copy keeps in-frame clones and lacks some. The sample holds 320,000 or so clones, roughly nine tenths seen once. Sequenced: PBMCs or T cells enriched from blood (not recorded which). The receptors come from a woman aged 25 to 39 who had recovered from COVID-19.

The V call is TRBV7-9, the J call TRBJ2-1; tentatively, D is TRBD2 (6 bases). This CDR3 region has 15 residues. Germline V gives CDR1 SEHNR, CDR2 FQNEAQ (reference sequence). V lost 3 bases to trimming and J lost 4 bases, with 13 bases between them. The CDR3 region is CASSFGTDRYNEQFF. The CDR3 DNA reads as TGTGCCAGCAGCTTCGGGACTGACCGATACAATGAGCAGTTCTTC. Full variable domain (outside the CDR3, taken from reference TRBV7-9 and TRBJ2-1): DTGVSQNPRHKITKRGQNVTFRCDPISEHNRLYWYRQTLGQGPEFLTYFQNEAQLEKSRLLSDRFSAERPKGSFSTLEIQRTEQGDSAMYLCASSFGTDRYNEQFFGPGTRLTVL.

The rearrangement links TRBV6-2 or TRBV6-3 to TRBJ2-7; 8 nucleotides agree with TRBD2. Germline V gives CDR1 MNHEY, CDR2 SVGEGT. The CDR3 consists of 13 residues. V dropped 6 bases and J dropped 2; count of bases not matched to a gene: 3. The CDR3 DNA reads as TGTGCCAGCAGCTTGCGGGGGGCCTACGAGCAGTACTTC. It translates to CASSLRGAYEQYF.

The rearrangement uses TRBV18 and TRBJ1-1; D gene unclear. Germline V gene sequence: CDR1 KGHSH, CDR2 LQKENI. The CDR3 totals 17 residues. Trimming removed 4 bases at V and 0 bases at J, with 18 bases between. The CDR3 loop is CASSLFRLRDVNTEAFF. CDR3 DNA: TGTGCCAGCTCACTCTTTCGGCTCCGGGATGTGAACACTGAAGCTTTCTTT. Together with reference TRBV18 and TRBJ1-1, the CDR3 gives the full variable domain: NAGVMQNPRHLVRRRGQEARLRCSPMKGHSHVYWYRQLPEEGLKFMVYLQKENIIDESGMPKERFSAEFPKEGPSILRIQQVVRGDSAAYFCASSLFRLRDVNTEAFFGQGTRLTVV.

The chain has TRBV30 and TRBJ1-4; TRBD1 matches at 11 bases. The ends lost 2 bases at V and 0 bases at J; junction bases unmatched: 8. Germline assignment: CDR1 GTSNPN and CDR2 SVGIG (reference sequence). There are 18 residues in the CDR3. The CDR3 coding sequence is TGTGCCTGGAGTCCCTTAGGACAGGGGGCCGCAACTAATGAAAAACTGTTTTTT. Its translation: CAWSPLGQGAATNEKLFF.

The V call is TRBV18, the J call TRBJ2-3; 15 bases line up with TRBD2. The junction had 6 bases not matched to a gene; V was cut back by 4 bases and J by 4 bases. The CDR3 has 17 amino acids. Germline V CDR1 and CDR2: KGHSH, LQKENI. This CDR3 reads CASSRGLAGGDADTQYF. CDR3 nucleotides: TGTGCCAGCTCACGGGGACTAGCGGGGGGAGACGCAGATACGCAGTATTTT.

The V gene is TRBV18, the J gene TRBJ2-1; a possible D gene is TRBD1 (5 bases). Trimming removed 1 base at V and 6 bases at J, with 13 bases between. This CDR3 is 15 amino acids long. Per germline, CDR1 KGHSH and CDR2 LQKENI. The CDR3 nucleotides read TGTGCCAGCTCACCACTCAGGGTGTCAGGCAATGAGCAGTTCTTC. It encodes CASSPLRVSGNEQFF.

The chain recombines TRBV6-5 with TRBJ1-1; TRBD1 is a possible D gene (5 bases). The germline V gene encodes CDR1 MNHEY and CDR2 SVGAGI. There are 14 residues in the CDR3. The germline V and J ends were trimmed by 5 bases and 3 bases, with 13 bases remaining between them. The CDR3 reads CASSNLGPHTEAFF. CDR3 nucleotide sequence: TGTGCCAGCAGTAACCTGGGGCCACACACTGAAGCTTTCTTT.

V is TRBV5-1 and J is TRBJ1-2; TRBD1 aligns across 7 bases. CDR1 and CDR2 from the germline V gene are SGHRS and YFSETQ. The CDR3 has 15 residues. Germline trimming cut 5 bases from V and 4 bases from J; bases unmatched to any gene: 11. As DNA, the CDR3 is TGCGCCAGCAGAGGATCCGGGACAGTCAGCTATGGCTACACCTTC. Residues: CASRGSGTVSYGYTF.

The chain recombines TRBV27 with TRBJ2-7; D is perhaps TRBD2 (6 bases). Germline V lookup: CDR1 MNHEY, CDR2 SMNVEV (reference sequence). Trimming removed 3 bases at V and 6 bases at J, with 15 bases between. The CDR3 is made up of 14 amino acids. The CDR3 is CASSLIWDSAEQYF. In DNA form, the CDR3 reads TGTGCCAGCAGTTTGATCTGGGACTCGGCCGAGCAGTACTTC.

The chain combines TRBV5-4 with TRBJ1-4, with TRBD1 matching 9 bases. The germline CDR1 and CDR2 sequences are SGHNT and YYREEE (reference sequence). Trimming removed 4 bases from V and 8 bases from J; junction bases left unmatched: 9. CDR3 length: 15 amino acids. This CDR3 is CASSPDRGFQEKLFF. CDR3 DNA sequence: TGTGCCAGCAGCCCGGACAGGGGTTTTCAAGAAAAACTGTTTTTT.

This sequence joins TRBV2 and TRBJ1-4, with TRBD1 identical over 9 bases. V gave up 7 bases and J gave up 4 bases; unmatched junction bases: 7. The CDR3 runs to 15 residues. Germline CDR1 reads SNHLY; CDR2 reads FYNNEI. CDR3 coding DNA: TGTGCCAGCAAAACCGGGACAGGGATTAATGAAAAACTGTTTTTT. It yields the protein CASKTGTGINEKLFF.

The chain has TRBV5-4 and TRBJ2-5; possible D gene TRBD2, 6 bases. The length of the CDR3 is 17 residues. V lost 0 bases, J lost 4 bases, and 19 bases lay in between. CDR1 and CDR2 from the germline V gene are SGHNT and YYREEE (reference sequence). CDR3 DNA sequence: TGTGCCAGCAGCTTGGGGGGGGACGGGAGAAGTGGAGAGACCCAGTACTTC. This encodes CASSLGGDGRSGETQYF.

The CDR3 coding sequence is TGCAGTGCTAGTCATTCCCTAGCGGGGGGGCCGGCAGATACGCAGTATTTT. Translation: CSASHSLAGGPADTQYF. The chain employs TRBV20-1 and TRBJ2-3, with TRBD2 matching over 12 bases. The CDR3 contains 17 residues. The ends lost 3 bases at V and 4 bases at J; junction bases unmatched: 11. Per germline, CDR1 DFQATT and CDR2 SNEGSKA (reference sequence).

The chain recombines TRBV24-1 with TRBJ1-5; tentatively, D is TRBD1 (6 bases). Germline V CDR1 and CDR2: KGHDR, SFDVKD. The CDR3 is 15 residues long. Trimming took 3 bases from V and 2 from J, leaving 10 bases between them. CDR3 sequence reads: CATSDATGGNQPQHF. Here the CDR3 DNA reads TGTGCCACCAGTGATGCGACAGGTGGCAATCAGCCCCAGCATTTT.

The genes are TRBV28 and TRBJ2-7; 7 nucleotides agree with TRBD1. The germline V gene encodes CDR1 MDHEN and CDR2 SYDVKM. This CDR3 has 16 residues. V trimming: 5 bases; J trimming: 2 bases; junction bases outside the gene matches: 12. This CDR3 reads CASSRLDRDLTYEQYF. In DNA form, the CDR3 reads TGTGCCAGCAGTCGCCTCGACAGGGACCTGACCTACGAGCAGTACTTC. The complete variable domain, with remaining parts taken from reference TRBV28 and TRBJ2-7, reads DVKVTQSSRYLVKRTGEKVFLECVQDMDHENMFWYRQDPGLGLRLIYFSYDVKMKEKGDIPEGYSVSREKKERFSLILESASTNQTSMYLCASSRLDRDLTYEQYFGPGTRLTVT.

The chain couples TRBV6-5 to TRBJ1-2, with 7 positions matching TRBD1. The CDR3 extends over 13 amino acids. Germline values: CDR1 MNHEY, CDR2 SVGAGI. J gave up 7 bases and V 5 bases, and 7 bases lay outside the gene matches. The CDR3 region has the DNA TGTGCCAGCAGTAGAGACTACAGGGGTGGCTACACCTTC. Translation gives CASSRDYRGGYTF.

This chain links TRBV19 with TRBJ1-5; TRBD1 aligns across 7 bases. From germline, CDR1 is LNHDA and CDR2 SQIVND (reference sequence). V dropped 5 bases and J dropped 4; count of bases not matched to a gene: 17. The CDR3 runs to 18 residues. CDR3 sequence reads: CASSLRQGKGPGNQPQHF. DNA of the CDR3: TGTGCCAGTAGTCTGAGACAGGGAAAAGGACCCGGGAATCAGCCCCAGCATTTT.

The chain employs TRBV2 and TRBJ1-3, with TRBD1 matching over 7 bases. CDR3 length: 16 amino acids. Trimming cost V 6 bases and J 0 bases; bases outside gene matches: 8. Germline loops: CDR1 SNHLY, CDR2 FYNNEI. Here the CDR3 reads CASRGGGTASGNTIYF. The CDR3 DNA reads TGTGCCAGCAGGGGGGGCGGGACAGCCTCTGGAAACACCATATATTTT.

The CDR3 protein is CASSFEFSYNSPLHF. In nucleotides, the CDR3 is TGTGCCAGCAGTTTCGAGTTCTCCTATAATTCACCCCTCCACTTT. The V call is TRBV27, the J call TRBJ1-6; D is unresolved. The CDR3 runs 15 residues. CDR1 and CDR2 (germline): MNHEY, SMNVEV (reference sequence). Deletions cut 3 bases from V and 0 bases from J, with 6 bases between.

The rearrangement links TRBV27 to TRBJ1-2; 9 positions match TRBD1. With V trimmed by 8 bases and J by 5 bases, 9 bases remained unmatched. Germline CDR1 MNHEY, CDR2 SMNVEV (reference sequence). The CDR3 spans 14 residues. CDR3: CASGPGQGQYGYTF. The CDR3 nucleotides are TGTGCCAGCGGCCCGGGACAGGGACAATATGGCTACACCTTC.

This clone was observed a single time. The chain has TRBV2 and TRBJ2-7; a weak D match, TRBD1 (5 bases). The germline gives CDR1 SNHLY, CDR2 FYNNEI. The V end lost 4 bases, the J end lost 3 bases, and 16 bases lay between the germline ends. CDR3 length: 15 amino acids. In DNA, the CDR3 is TGTGCCAGCAGTGTTTCCCCGACAGAAAACTACGAGCAGTACTTC. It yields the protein CASSVSPTENYEQYF.